This T cell receptor beta chain derives from a study of blood T cell repertoires in COVID-19. For the study at large: Both acute and convalescent COVID-19 samples were obtained from the United States, Italy and Spain.

Those enrolled in Seattle joined during active infection and were followed longitudinally afterward. V lost 4 bases, J lost 2 bases, and 1 base stayed unmatched. The CDR3 runs 13 residues. Germline CDR1 LNHDA, CDR2 SQIVND (reference sequence). In the authors' workflow: Reference gene primer amplification gave estimated nucleated cell counts. The data were produced by immunoSEQ multiplex PCR, yet TCRdb's version contains in-frame clones alone and is incomplete. That table supplies the V and J calls and clone size; D and trimming were determined from the DNA. The sample shows 250,000 or so clones, around 91% of them seen only once.

The source of this sequence is a woman aged 55-69 years with COVID-19, enrolled during active disease. The sample was peripheral blood. This sequence joins TRBV19 and TRBJ2-7, with TRBD1 matching over 8 bases. The CDR3 region is CASSKTGAYEQYF. The CDR3 nucleotides are TGTGCCAGTAGTAAGACAGGGGCCTACGAGCAGTACTTC.